This T cell receptor beta chain emerged from a study of beta chain features in type 1 diabetes. Study details: Cell yields, gender and age were comparable in patients and healthy donors. General study results and limits: Patients with type 1 diabetes carried fewer insertions and had more deletions at their VDJ junctions. Within each of all four CD4+ subsets, Type 1 diabetes patients had TCRB CDR3s that were moderately but significantly shorter. The similarity of naive, central memory and Treg TCRB repertoires appeared greater among patients than among healthy donors.

This CDR3 is built from 14 residues. The junction had 4 bases not matched to a gene; V was cut back by 2 bases and J by 7 bases. Germline V gene lookup returns CDR1 MNHEY and CDR2 SMNVEV (reference sequence). Expressed TCRB transcripts were sequenced after all isolated RNA was converted to cDNA. TCRdb's copy holds only in-frame clones and misses some; the assay was immunoSEQ multiplex PCR. The sample consists of about 150,000 clones, approximately 10% of them appearing once. This clone was seen ten or more times. Its antigen is unknown. Distinct nucleotide sequences in the sample also encode this CDR3.

The gene calls are TRBV27 and TRBJ2-1; 8 bases are shared with TRBD1. The source material was central memory CD4+ T cells from blood. The receptor was derived from a young man with type 1 diabetes. CDR3 loop: CASSLQGARNEQFF. CDR3 bases: TGTGCCAGCAGTTTACAGGGGGCGCGGAATGAGCAGTTCTTC.